This TCR beta chain originates from a study of PD-1 blockade in classical Hodgkin lymphoma. As to time point: newly diagnosed, previously untreated cHL patient sample. Repertoires were generated with immunoSEQ multiplex PCR, while TCRdb's copy carries only in-frame clones and drops some. The table shows tens of thousands of clones, with about nine tenths occurring only once. This sequence was found in a human donor with classical Hodgkin lymphoma. Sequencing was performed on peripheral blood mononuclear cells (PBMCs).

The CDR3 reads CASTSPGTETQYF. The CDR3 nucleotides read TGTGCCAGCACCTCGCCAGGGACAGAGACCCAGTACTTC. The rearrangement uses TRBV6-5 and TRBJ2-5; D is possibly TRBD1 or TRBD2 (5 bases each). The CDR3 contains 13 residues. CDR1 is MNHEY and CDR2 is SVGAGI in the germline V gene. Trimming took off 7 bases at V and 4 bases at J, with 13 bases between the two ends.